These 6 T cell receptor beta chains were all obtained from the same sample, sequenced in a study of response to subunit inactivated influenza vaccine. TCRdb independently ran MiXCR on the RT-PCR reads; one entry per CDR3 protein. The sample includes about 650,000 distinct CDR3 sequences, 14% seen only once; the top ten take approximately 7.6%. This material consisted of PBMCs from blood, taken roughly 15 days before vaccination. The receptors here all came from a man between 50 and 59 years old who received an inactivated influenza vaccine.

CDR3: CAITPGLAGHNEQFF. CDR3 bases: TGTGCCATCACTCCGGGACTAGCGGGCCACAATGAGCAGTTCTTC. The chain uses TRBV10-3 and TRBJ2-1; 12 nucleotides agree with TRBD2. The CDR3 runs to 15 residues. In germline, CDR1 is ENHRY, CDR2 SYGVKD. The junction had 6 bases not matched to a gene; V was cut back by 7 bases and J by 5 bases.

The chain has TRBV20-1 and TRBJ2-1, with a tentative D call TRBD2 (6 bases). Germline V gene sequence: CDR1 DFQATT, CDR2 SNEGSKA (reference sequence). V was pared by 2 bases and J by 10 bases, with 15 bases between. The CDR3 totals 13 residues. As DNA, the CDR3 is TGCAGTGCTAGACCCTCGGGAGTCCCCGAGCAGTTCTTC. It specifies CSARPSGVPEQFF.

CDR3 sequence: CASSVALGDSYEQYF. CDR3 in DNA: TGTGCCAGCAGCGTAGCGCTTGGGGACTCCTACGAGCAGTACTTC. The chain carries TRBV9 and TRBJ2-7; no firm D call. The CDR3 runs to 15 residues. The V end lost 0 bases, the J end lost 0 bases, and 10 bases lay between the germline ends. Germline V gives CDR1 SGDLS, CDR2 YYNGEE.

The chain is built from TRBV11-2 and TRBJ2-3, with D tentatively TRBD1 (5 bases). With 1 base removed from V and 4 bases from J, the gap between germline ends came to 15 bases. There are 16 residues in the CDR3. Germline CDR1 reads SGHAT; CDR2 reads FQNNGV. The chain's CDR3 is CASSLGPHLGADTQYF. The CDR3 DNA is TGTGCCAGCAGCTTAGGCCCGCATTTAGGGGCAGATACGCAGTATTTT.

This clonotype was detected a few times. The V call is TRBV20-1, the J call TRBJ1-6; 8 positions agree with TRBD1. The CDR3 extends over 13 amino acids. Germline V CDR1 and CDR2: DFQATT, SNEGSKA (reference sequence). The V segment lost 4 bases and the J segment 8 bases; nucleotides outside the gene matches: 4. The CDR3 nucleotides read TGCAGTGCTACCCCGGGACAGGATTCACCCCTCCACTTT. Translated: CSATPGQDSPLHF.

This clonotype occurred a few times. The chain couples TRBV7-9 to TRBJ2-3, with 8 bases aligning to TRBD1. The length of the CDR3 is 16 residues. Per the germline V gene, CDR1 is SEHNR and CDR2 is FQNEAQ (reference sequence). V shed 2 bases and J 2 bases; nucleotides not matched to a gene: 6. CDR3 sequence reads: CASSLIPGQVTDTQYF. DNA of the CDR3: TGTGCCAGCAGCTTAATACCGGGACAGGTCACAGATACGCAGTATTTT. Drawing the rest from reference TRBV7-9 and TRBJ2-3, the complete variable domain is DTGVSQNPRHKITKRGQNVTFRCDPISEHNRLYWYRQTLGQGPEFLTYFQNEAQLEKSRLLSDRFSAERPKGSFSTLEIQRTEQGDSAMYLCASSLIPGQVTDTQYFGPGTRLTVL.